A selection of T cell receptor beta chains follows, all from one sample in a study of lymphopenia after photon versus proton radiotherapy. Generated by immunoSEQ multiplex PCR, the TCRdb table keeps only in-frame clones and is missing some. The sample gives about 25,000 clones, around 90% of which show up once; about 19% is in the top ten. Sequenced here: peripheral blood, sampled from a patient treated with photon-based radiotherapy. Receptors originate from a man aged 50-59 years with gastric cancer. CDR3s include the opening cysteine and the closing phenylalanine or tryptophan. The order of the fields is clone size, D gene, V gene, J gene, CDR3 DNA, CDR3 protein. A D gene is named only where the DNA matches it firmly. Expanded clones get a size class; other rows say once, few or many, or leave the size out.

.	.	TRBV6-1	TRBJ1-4	TGTGCCAGCAGTGAAGAGGTGGTCGAAAAACTGTTTTTT	CASSEEVVEKLFF
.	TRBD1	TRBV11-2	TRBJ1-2	TGTGCCAGCAGCCAGGCAGGGGGCACTAACTATGGCTACACCTTC	CASSQAGGTNYGYTF
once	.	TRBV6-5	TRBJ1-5	TGTGCCAGCAGTTACTCTGGCGGCTTCAATCAGCCCCAGCATTTT	CASSYSGGFNQPQHF
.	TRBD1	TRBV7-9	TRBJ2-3	TGTGCCAGCAGCCTCACAGGGGGCTCCGCGGATACGCAGTATTTT	CASSLTGGSADTQYF
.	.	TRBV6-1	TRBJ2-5	TGTGCCAGCAGTGAATTGGGGGGGGGCCGTAAGGGAGAGACCCAGTACTTC	CASSELGGGRKGETQYF
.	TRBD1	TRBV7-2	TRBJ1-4	TGTGCCAGCAGCCAGGGACAGATCAATGAAAAACTGTTTTTT	CASSQGQINEKLFF
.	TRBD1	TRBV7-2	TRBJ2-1	TGTGCCAGCAGCTTGGGACAGTACTACAATGAGCAGTTCTTC	CASSLGQYYNEQFF
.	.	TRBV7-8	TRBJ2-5	TGTGCCAGCAGCCCGGGCCCTTCTGAGACCCAGTACTTC	CASSPGPSETQYF
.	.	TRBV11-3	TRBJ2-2	TGTGCCAGCAGCTTACAGGGCGGCGGGGAGCTGTTTTTT	CASSLQGGGELFF
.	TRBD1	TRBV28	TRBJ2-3	TGTGCCAGCCGTTGGACAGGTGGGGACACAGATACGCAGTATTTT	CASRWTGGDTDTQYF
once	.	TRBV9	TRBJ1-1	TGTGCCAGCAGCGTAGGGACAGAGACTGAAGCTTTCTTT	CASSVGTETEAFF
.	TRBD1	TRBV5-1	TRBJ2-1	TGCGCCAGCAGCTTGGCCGCAGCAGGGGGCAATGAGCAGTTCTTC	CASSLAAAGGNEQFF
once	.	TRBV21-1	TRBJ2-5	TGTGCCAGCAGCCTAGATAGTCCTGAGACCCAGTACTTC	CASSLDSPETQYF
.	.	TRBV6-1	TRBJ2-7	TGTGCCAGCACCGACTTTCCTCTCGCCTCCTACGAGCAGTACTTC	CASTDFPLASYEQYF
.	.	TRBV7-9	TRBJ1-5	TGTGCCAGCAGCTTGGGGGGCTCGGTATCAGCCCAGCATTTT	CASSLGGSVSAQHF
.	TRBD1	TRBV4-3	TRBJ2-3	TGCGCCAGCAGCCAAGATCGAGGGGGCACGCAGTATTTT	CASSQDRGGTQYF
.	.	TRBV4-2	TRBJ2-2	TGTGCCAGCAGCCGAGATTATTACAGGGACACCGGGGAGCTGTTTTTT	CASSRDYYRDTGELFF
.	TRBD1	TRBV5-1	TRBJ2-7	TGCGCCAGCAGCTTGGGCCCCGGACAGGGGGCCTACGAGCAGTACTTC	CASSLGPGQGAYEQYF
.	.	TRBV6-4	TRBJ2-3	TGTGCCAGCAGTGACGGTAAAGACACAGATACGCAGTATTTT	CASSDGKDTDTQYF
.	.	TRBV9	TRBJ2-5	TGTGCCAGCAGCCCGCGCGGAGGGATCCAAGAGACCCAGTACTTC	CASSPRGGIQETQYF
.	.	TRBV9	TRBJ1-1	TGTGCCAGCAGCGGGACAGCAAGGACTGAAGCTTTCTTT	CASSGTARTEAFF
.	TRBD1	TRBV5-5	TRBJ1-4	TGTGCCAGCAGCCCCCTGACAGGGAGCCATGAAAAACTGTTTTTT	CASSPLTGSHEKLFF
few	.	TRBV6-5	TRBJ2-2	TGTGCCAGCAGGTCCTTAGGCACCGGGGAGCTGTTTTTT	CASRSLGTGELFF
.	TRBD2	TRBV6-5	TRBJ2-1	TGTGCCAGCAGCGGGACTAGCGGGGGGGCTAGAAGGTTCTTC	CASSGTSGGARRFF
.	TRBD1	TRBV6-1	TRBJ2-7	TGTGCCAGCAGTGAATTTAACAGGGGAAGGGACGAGCAGTACTTC	CASSEFNRGRDEQYF